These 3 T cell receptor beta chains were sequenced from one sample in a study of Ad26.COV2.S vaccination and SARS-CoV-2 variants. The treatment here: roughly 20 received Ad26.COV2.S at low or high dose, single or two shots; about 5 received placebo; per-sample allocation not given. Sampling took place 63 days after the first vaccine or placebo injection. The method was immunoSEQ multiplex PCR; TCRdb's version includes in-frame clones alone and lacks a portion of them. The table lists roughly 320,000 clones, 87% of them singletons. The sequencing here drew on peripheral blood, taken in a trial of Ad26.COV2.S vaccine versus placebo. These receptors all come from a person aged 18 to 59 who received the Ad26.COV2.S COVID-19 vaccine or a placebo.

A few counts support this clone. The CDR3 DNA reads TGTGCCAGCAGCCAAAGGACACTTACCTCTCACGAGCAGTACTTC. This codes for CASSQRTLTSHEQYF. V gene TRBV14 combines with J gene TRBJ2-7; maybe TRBD1 (5 bases). The CDR3 sequence is 15 residues long. The germline gives CDR1 SGHDN, CDR2 FVKESK. Trimming removed 2 bases from V and 5 bases from J, with 16 bases in between.

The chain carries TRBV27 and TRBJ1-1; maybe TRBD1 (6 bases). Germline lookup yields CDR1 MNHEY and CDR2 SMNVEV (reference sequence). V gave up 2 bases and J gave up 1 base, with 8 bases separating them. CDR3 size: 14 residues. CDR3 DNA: TGTGCCAGCAGTTTACAACAGGGGAACACTGAAGCTTTCTTT. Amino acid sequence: CASSLQQGNTEAFF.

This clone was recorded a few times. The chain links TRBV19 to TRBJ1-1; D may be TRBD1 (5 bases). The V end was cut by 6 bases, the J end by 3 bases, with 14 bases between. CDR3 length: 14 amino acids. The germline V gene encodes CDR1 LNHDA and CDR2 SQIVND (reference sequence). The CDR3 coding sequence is TGTGCCAGTAGGACCAAAGACAGCGACACTGAAGCTTTCTTT. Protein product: CASRTKDSDTEAFF.